This TCR beta chain was retrieved from a study of early stage breast cancer tumors. Study-level background: Of fewer than 20 invasive breast tumors, 11 to 12 were hormone receptor-positive, HER2-negative.

V lost 2 bases to trimming and J lost 7 bases; unmatched junction nucleotides: 9. This CDR3 has 15 residues. Germline lookup yields CDR1 LGHNA and CDR2 YSLEER. The method was immunoSEQ multiplex PCR; TCRdb's version includes in-frame clones alone and lacks a portion of them. This sample has approximately 33,000 clones, with just under 75% found just once. Study observations and caveats: Enriched TCRB sequences shared across patients were mostly commonly generated sequences.

Concerning this clone itself: Its antigen remains unidentified.

The rearrangement links TRBV4-3 to TRBJ2-3; the match to TRBD2 covers 7 bases. Input material: blood. This TCR was recovered from a person aged 40 to 49 with breast cancer. The CDR3 reads CASSQLADSKYTQYF. The DNA of the CDR3 is TGCGCCAGCAGCCAACTAGCGGATAGCAAATATACGCAGTATTTT.